The table lists the clone carrying this T cell receptor beta chain with a count of one. This specimen belongs to a study of T cell responses to AZD1222 COVID-19 vaccine. Libraries were prepared by immunoSEQ multiplex PCR; TCRdb keeps only in-frame clonotypes and omits some of them. Of around 65,000 clones in the sample, around four fifths were seen once. The CDR3 is 12 amino acids. The V end lost 7 bases, the J end lost 4 bases, and 10 bases lay between the germline ends. Germline V gene data show CDR1 as SQVTM and CDR2 as ANQGSEA. The source was peripheral blood, collected 28 days after the second AZD1222 dose. The chain uses TRBV29-1 and TRBJ2-2, with D hard to call. This TCR was sampled from an adult who received the AZD1222 COVID-19 vaccine. CDR3 in DNA: TGCAGCGCACTATATTTCACCGGGGAGCTGTTTTTT. Its protein product is CSALYFTGELFF.